Presented here are 26 T cell receptor beta chains from one specimen sequenced in a study of T cell responses to AZD1222 COVID-19 vaccine. Repertoires were generated with immunoSEQ multiplex PCR, while TCRdb's copy carries only in-frame clones and drops some. This sample yields over 70,000 clones, of which approximately 85% are seen a single time; approximately 6.3% belongs to the top ten. The source was peripheral blood, collected on day 0 of AZD1222 vaccination. The receptors were gathered from an adult in good health.

The rearrangement links TRBV5-1 to TRBJ2-3; a weak D match, TRBD2 (6 bases). The CDR3 sequence is 14 residues long. Germline V gene sequence: CDR1 SGHRS, CDR2 YFSETQ. The V end lost 7 bases, the J end lost 4 bases, and 16 bases lay between the germline ends. CDR3 in amino acids: CASGLEGSADTQYF. DNA of the CDR3: TGCGCCAGCGGTTTGGAGGGGTCAGCAGATACGCAGTATTTT.

The chain combines TRBV30 with TRBJ1-4, with D unresolved. CDR1 GTSNPN and CDR2 SVGIG come from the germline V gene (reference sequence). The CDR3 length is 14 residues. Trimming cost V 8 bases and J 3 bases, with 16 bases left between them. This CDR3 is CAGAPGLSNEKLFF. DNA for the CDR3: TGTGCCGGCGCCCCCGGGCTCTCTAATGAAAAACTGTTTTTT.

The count of this clone is one. This chain joins TRBV5-1 and TRBJ2-1, with 7 bases fitting TRBD2. Trimming took 1 base from V and 9 from J; bases not matched to a gene: 13. The CDR3 loop spans 16 amino acids. Germline lookup yields CDR1 SGHRS and CDR2 YFSETQ. The CDR3 DNA follows: TGCGCCAGCAGCTTGCGGCCCGGACTAGGGGCCGGTGAGCAGTTCTTC. It specifies CASSLRPGLGAGEQFF.

This clone appeared once. The CDR3 loop is CASSLSLQSATDTQYF. CDR3 bases: TGTGCCAGCAGCTTAAGCCTACAGAGTGCCACAGATACGCAGTATTTT. This chain connects TRBV7-9 to TRBJ2-3; no reliable D call. The CDR3 totals 16 residues. The V and J ends lost 2 bases and 2 bases respectively, with 14 bases between them. Germline loops: CDR1 SEHNR, CDR2 FQNEAQ (reference sequence). The full variable domain, with the rest looked up from reference TRBV7-9 and TRBJ2-3, is DTGVSQNPRHKITKRGQNVTFRCDPISEHNRLYWYRQTLGQGPEFLTYFQNEAQLEKSRLLSDRFSAERPKGSFSTLEIQRTEQGDSAMYLCASSLSLQSATDTQYFGPGTRLTVL.

The chain combines TRBV27 with TRBJ2-4; weak D call: TRBD1 (6 bases). Germline-derived CDR1 and CDR2 are MNHEY and SMNVEV (reference sequence). The CDR3 consists of 16 residues. V was cut by 0 bases and J by 5 bases, with 14 bases left in between. CDR3 sequence (DNA): TGTGCCAGCAGTTTATCGGCGGGCAGGGGTCAAAACATTCAGTACTTC. Its translation: CASSLSAGRGQNIQYF.

The chain is built from TRBV3-1 (or the pseudogene TRBV3-2) and TRBJ2-1; 15 positions agree with TRBD2. The J segment lost 1 base and the V segment lost 3 bases, leaving 7 bases of the junction unmatched. The CDR3 covers 19 residues. CDR1 and CDR2 (germline): LGHDT, YNNKEL (reference sequence). The chain's CDR3 is CASSHSGLAGGLSYNEQFF. Here the CDR3 DNA reads TGTGCCAGCAGCCACTCGGGACTAGCGGGAGGCTTATCCTACAATGAGCAGTTCTTC.

The chain recombines TRBV18 with TRBJ2-7; weak D call: TRBD1 (5 bases). V lost 5 bases, J lost 6 bases, and 17 bases lay in between. Germline V lookup: CDR1 KGHSH, CDR2 LQKENI. The CDR3 contains 14 residues. For the CDR3, the DNA is TGTGCCAGCTCAAGCCTACAGGCCTCAGGCGAGCAGTACTTC. Amino acid sequence: CASSSLQASGEQYF.

This clone came up once. V gene TRBV5-1 combines with J gene TRBJ2-2; 8 bases agree with TRBD1. The CDR3 has 16 residues. In germline, CDR1 is SGHRS, CDR2 YFSETQ. J lost 8 bases, V lost 7 bases, and 16 bases had no gene match. In nucleotides, the CDR3 is TGCGCCAGCTCTACCTTGGGACAGGAAGTCTCTGGGGAGCTGTTTTTT. It translates to CASSTLGQEVSGELFF.

This clone was seen once. This chain connects TRBV3-1 (or the pseudogene TRBV3-2) to TRBJ1-2; 10 bases map to TRBD1. The V gene's germline CDR1 is LGHDT and CDR2 YNNKEL (reference sequence). This CDR3 comprises 18 residues. The J segment lost 0 bases and the V segment lost 0 bases, leaving 7 bases of the junction unmatched. CDR3 nucleotides: TGTGCCAGCAGCCAAGATTGGGACAGGGGAAAAGCTAACTATGGCTACACCTTC. It yields the protein CASSQDWDRGKANYGYTF.

The table lists this clone with a few counts. The chain carries TRBV7-9 and TRBJ2-1; the D gene is possibly TRBD1 (7 bases). The germline gives CDR1 SEHNR, CDR2 FQNEAQ (reference sequence). The CDR3 loop spans 18 amino acids. The V end lost 4 bases, the J end lost 3 bases, and 22 bases lay between the germline ends. CDR3 nucleotides: TGTGCCAGCAGCTCCAGGGGGGCGGGGAGATATAGCTACAATGAGCAGTTCTTC. Translating it yields CASSSRGAGRYSYNEQFF.

The genes are TRBV24-1 and TRBJ2-7, with a weak D call TRBD2 (6 bases). The CDR3 is 14 residues long. Looked up from germline, CDR1 is KGHDR and CDR2 is SFDVKD. The V end lost 0 bases, the J end lost 7 bases, and 12 bases lay between the germline ends. The CDR3 sequence is CATSDLGLGGEQYF. CDR3 bases: TGTGCCACCAGTGATTTGGGACTGGGGGGAGAGCAGTACTTC.

This clone was detected once. The CDR3 DNA follows: TGTGCCAGCAGTGAAACTAGACTAGCGGGAGTCGAGCAGTTCTTC. It translates to CASSETRLAGVEQFF. V gene TRBV6-1 combines with J gene TRBJ2-1, with 12 nucleotides matching TRBD2. V was pared by 2 bases and J by 10 bases, with 6 bases of the junction left unmatched. The CDR3 has 15 amino acids. Germline CDR1 and CDR2: MNHNS and SASEGT.

The CDR3 DNA is TGTGCCAGCAGCTTAGACAGGGGGCGGGAGACCCAGTACTTC. As protein: CASSLDRGRETQYF. This chain links TRBV7-6 with TRBJ2-5; TRBD1 matches 9 bases. This CDR3 comprises 14 residues. Germline V gene lookup returns CDR1 SGHVS and CDR2 FNYEAQ. The J segment lost 5 bases and the V segment lost 1 base, leaving 2 bases of the junction unmatched. Full variable domain (rest looked up from reference TRBV7-6 and TRBJ2-5): GAGVSQSPRYKVTKRGQDVALRCDPISGHVSLYWYRQALGQGPEFLTYFNYEAQQDKSGLPNDRFSAERPEGSISTLTIQRTEQRDSAMYRCASSLDRGRETQYFGPGTRLLVL.

J is TRBJ2-7 and V is TRBV19, with TRBD2 matching 9 bases. Germline-derived CDR1 and CDR2 are LNHDA and SQIVND (reference sequence). The V segment lost 5 bases and the J segment 1 base; nucleotides outside the gene matches: 9. There are 16 residues in the CDR3. The CDR3 region has the DNA TGTGCCAGTAGTCCAGCAGCGGGAGGACTTTCCTACGAGCAGTACTTC. This codes for CASSPAAGGLSYEQYF.

The chain joins TRBV5-6 to TRBJ1-2; the match to TRBD1 covers 8 bases. This CDR3 comprises 15 residues. Germline V gives CDR1 SGHDT, CDR2 YYEEEE. The V and J ends lost 4 bases and 10 bases, in that order; junction bases with no gene match: 15. The CDR3 is CASSADRGYTRDYTF. The CDR3 DNA reads TGTGCCAGCAGCGCCGACAGGGGTTATACTCGTGACTACACCTTC.

The chain couples TRBV9 to TRBJ2-7, with 8 bases fitting TRBD2. Germline CDR1 reads SGDLS; CDR2 reads YYNGEE. V lost 3 bases to trimming and J lost 0 bases; unmatched junction nucleotides: 14. There are 18 residues in the CDR3. The CDR3 nucleotides are TGTGCCAGCAGCGCCGTGAGAAGACTAGCGACAATCTCCTACGAGCAGTACTTC. Its translation is CASSAVRRLATISYEQYF.

The chain links TRBV7-2 to TRBJ2-1, with 9 positions matching TRBD2. Per the germline V gene, CDR1 is SGHTA and CDR2 is FQGNSA. This CDR3 has 16 amino acids. The ends lost 5 bases at V and 6 bases at J; junction bases unmatched: 11. The CDR3, as DNA: TGTGCCAGCAGCCCCCGCTGGCTAGCGGGAAGCAATGAGCAGTTCTTC. Residues: CASSPRWLAGSNEQFF.

The chain has TRBV29-1 and TRBJ2-7, with D perhaps matching TRBD2 (6 bases). V shed 7 bases and J shed 1 base, with 8 bases lying between them. The CDR3 covers 11 residues. The V gene's germline CDR1 is SQVTM and CDR2 ANQGSEA. CDR3 bases: TGCAGCGGGGGGGTGTCCTACGAGCAGTACTTC. It specifies CSGGVSYEQYF.

V gene TRBV11-2 combines with J gene TRBJ1-5; unclear D gene. The CDR3 extends over 15 amino acids. CDR1 is SGHAT and CDR2 is FQNNGV in the germline V gene. The V and J ends lost 9 bases and 0 bases respectively, with 15 bases between them. CDR3 region: CASIPATYSNQPQHF. The DNA for the CDR3 is TGTGCCAGTATACCGGCTACTTATAGCAATCAGCCCCAGCATTTT.

V is TRBV5-1 and J is TRBJ1-4; no clear D. This CDR3 region has 13 residues. Trimming stripped 2 bases from V and 4 bases from J, with 6 bases between. Germline V gives CDR1 SGHRS, CDR2 YFSETQ. The CDR3 region is CASSLRYNEKLFF. The DNA for the CDR3 is TGCGCCAGCAGCTTACGATATAATGAAAAACTGTTTTTT.

This sequence joins TRBV27 and TRBJ1-2, with unresolved D. This CDR3 is 12 amino acids long. V was trimmed by 6 bases and J by 8 bases, leaving 13 bases between them. Germline CDR1 MNHEY, CDR2 SMNVEV (reference sequence). CDR3 nucleotides: TGTGCCAGCAGCCCCGGACTTGGGGGCTACACCTTC. Encoded protein: CASSPGLGGYTF.

This clone was picked up one time. The rearrangement links TRBV11-2 to TRBJ2-1, with D perhaps TRBD1 (5 bases). Germline CDR1 and CDR2: SGHAT and FQNNGV. V lost 5 bases and J 7 bases, leaving 18 bases between the germline ends. This CDR3 contains 15 residues. CDR3 coding DNA: TGTGCCAGCAGCCCCTTGAACCCAGGGCCAAATGAGCAGTTCTTC. Translated: CASSPLNPGPNEQFF.

The V and J genes are TRBV9 and TRBJ2-1, with TRBD2 matching 7 bases. The CDR3 extends over 15 amino acids. The V segment lost 2 bases and the J segment 9 bases; nucleotides outside the gene matches: 11. Germline-derived CDR1 and CDR2 are SGDLS and YYNGEE. CDR3 sequence: CASSVRGTTDAEQFF. The CDR3 DNA reads TGTGCCAGCAGCGTCCGAGGGACTACTGACGCTGAGCAGTTCTTC. The full variable domain, its missing parts supplied by reference TRBV9 and TRBJ2-1, is DSGVTQTPKHLITATGQRVTLRCSPRSGDLSVYWYQQSLDQGLQFLIQYYNGEERAKGNILERFSAQQFPDLHSELNLSSLELGDSALYFCASSVRGTTDAEQFFGPGTRLTVL.

The V and J genes are TRBV2 and TRBJ2-3, with TRBD1 identical over 9 bases. The CDR3 extends over 16 amino acids. The V gene's germline CDR1 is SNHLY and CDR2 FYNNEI. V lost 5 bases to trimming and J lost 2 bases; unmatched junction nucleotides: 8. CDR3 protein: CASSRDRDTPTDTQYF. The CDR3 DNA reads as TGTGCCAGCAGTCGGGACAGGGACACTCCCACAGATACGCAGTATTTT.

V usage is TRBV19 and J usage is TRBJ2-1, with a tentative D call TRBD2 (6 bases). This CDR3 contains 15 residues. The germline V gene encodes CDR1 LNHDA and CDR2 SQIVND (reference sequence). The V and J ends lost 4 bases and 7 bases respectively, with 17 bases between them. This chain's CDR3 is CASSRGLTMGNEQFF. In DNA form, the CDR3 reads TGTGCCAGTAGTAGGGGACTGACTATGGGAAATGAGCAGTTCTTC. The complete variable domain, with remaining parts taken from reference TRBV19 and TRBJ2-1, reads DGGITQSPKYLFRKEGQNVTLSCEQNLNHDAMYWYRQDPGQGLRLIYYSQIVNDFQKGDIAEGYSVSREKKESFPLTVTSAQKNPTAFYLCASSRGLTMGNEQFFGPGTRLTVL.

V usage is TRBV27 and J usage is TRBJ1-1, with D uncertain. Germline V gives CDR1 MNHEY, CDR2 SMNVEV (reference sequence). This CDR3 contains 12 residues. Trimming cost V 6 bases and J 11 bases, with 16 bases left between them. The CDR3, as DNA: TGTGCCAGCAGCCGCAACCCCGGAGGGGCTTTCTTT. Its protein is CASSRNPGGAFF.